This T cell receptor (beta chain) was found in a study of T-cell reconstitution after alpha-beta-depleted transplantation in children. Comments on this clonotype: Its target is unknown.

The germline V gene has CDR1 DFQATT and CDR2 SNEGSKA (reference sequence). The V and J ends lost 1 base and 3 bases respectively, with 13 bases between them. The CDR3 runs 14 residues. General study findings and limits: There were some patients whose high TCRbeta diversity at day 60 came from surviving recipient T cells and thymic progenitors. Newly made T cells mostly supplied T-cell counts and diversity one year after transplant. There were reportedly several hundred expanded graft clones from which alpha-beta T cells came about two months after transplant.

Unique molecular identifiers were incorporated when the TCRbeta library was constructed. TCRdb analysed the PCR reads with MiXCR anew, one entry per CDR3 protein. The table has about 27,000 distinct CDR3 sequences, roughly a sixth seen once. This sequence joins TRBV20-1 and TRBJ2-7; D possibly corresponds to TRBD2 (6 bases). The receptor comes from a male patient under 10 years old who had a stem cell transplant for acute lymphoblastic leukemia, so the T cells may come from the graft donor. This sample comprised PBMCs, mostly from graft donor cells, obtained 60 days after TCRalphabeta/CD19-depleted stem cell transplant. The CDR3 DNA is TGCAGTGCTAGAGTCCTAGCGCGAGTCTACGAGCAGTACTTC. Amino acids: CSARVLARVYEQYF.